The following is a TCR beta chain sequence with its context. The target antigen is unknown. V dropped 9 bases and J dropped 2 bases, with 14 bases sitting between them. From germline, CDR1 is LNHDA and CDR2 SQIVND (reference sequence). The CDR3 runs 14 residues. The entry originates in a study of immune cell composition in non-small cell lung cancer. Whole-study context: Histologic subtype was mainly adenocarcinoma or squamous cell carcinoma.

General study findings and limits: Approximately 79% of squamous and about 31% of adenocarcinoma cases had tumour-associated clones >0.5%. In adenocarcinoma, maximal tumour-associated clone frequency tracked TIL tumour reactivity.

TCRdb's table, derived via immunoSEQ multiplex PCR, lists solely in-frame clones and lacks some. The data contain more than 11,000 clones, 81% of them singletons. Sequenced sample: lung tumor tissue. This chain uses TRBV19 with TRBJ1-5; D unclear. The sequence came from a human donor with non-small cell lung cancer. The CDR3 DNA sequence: TGTGCCAGCCACGGAGGGTATGGCAATCAGCCCCAGCATTTT. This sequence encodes CASHGGYGNQPQHF.